The 3 T cell receptor beta chains listed next were all sequenced from one sample in a study of blood T cell repertoires in COVID-19. Profiling relied on immunoSEQ multiplex PCR, and the TCRdb table lists in-frame clones only, not all of them. The data show approximately 70,000 clones, with about four fifths seen just once and 5% to 6.5% held by the top ten. Sequenced sample: peripheral blood. The source of these receptors is a woman aged 55-70 years with acute or convalescent COVID-19.

The chain recombines TRBV4-3 with TRBJ1-1; D is perhaps TRBD1 (5 bases). The length of the CDR3 is 14 residues. CDR1 and CDR2 (germline): LGHNA, YSLEER. V lost 2 bases, J lost 2 bases, and 9 bases lay in between. As DNA, the CDR3 is TGCGCCAGCAGCCAAAACAGGCTTAACACTGAAGCTTTCTTT. It is translated as CASSQNRLNTEAFF.

This chain joins TRBV30 and TRBJ2-1, with D perhaps matching TRBD2 (6 bases). Germline V gives CDR1 GTSNPN, CDR2 SVGIG (reference sequence). V was clipped by 5 bases and J by 5 bases, with 10 bases between them. The CDR3 covers 12 residues. Written as DNA, the CDR3 is TGTGCCTGGGGGAGGCGAGACAATGAGCAGTTCTTC. It specifies CAWGRRDNEQFF.

J is TRBJ1-2 and V is TRBV5-4; D unclear. The V and J ends lost 3 bases and 6 bases respectively, with 9 bases between them. CDR3 length equals 12 residues. Germline-derived CDR1 and CDR2 are SGHNT and YYREEE (reference sequence). DNA of the CDR3: TGTGCCAGCAGCTGGGCCTCAGATGGCTACACCTTC. This sequence encodes CASSWASDGYTF.